This TCR beta chain was recovered during a study of cytomegalovirus exposure and HLA in healthy donors. Across the study: The 90 to 150 validation repertoires, a later analysis reported, used the same platform as the roughly 700 repertoires from the first cohort.

The CDR3 is 18 residues long. CDR1 is MNHEY, CDR2 SMNVEV, per germline (reference sequence). Trimming took 3 bases from V and 1 from J; bases not matched to a gene: 13. The approximately 130-subject validation cohort, separate from the approximately 670-subject first cohort, included the donors. Regarding this clone: Its specificity is not known.

This table comes from immunoSEQ multiplex PCR, and its TCRdb copy is limited to in-frame clones, with some not included. The sample lists around 300,000 clones, 85% to 90% occurring once. Whole-study results and caveats: CMV antigen specificity of a few CMV-associated chains was confirmed in vitro. Reported performance of the classifier showed diagnosis of cytomegalovirus status with high specificity and sensitivity.

J is TRBJ2-3 and V is TRBV27; 7 nucleotides match TRBD1. The specimen sequenced was PBMCs. This receptor was identified in a woman under 30 in good health and CMV-seronegative. The CDR3, as DNA: TGTGCCAGCAGTTTGTTAGGGGGCCCCTATCAAGGCACAGATACGCAGTATTTT. Amino acids: CASSLLGGPYQGTDTQYF.